This TCR beta chain derives from a study of blood T cell repertoires in COVID-19 (dated by TCRdb to 2018 to 2020). Turning to the overall study: Samples covering the acute and convalescent phases of COVID-19 were provided by collaborators in the United States, Italy and Spain. Samples were obtained from the ongoing ImmuneRACE study (first 160 participants) and from approximately 1,200 subjects provided by 6 global collaborators. Subjects who had been exposed to COVID-19, were actively infected with it, or had recovered from it provided the deeply sampled blood TCRbeta repertoires that made up the dataset. The repertoires were released in a freely available public database intended as a resource for research on the immune response to SARS-CoV-2. The sample metadata nearly always contained a de-identified subject ID, COVID-19 status, age in years and sex. Where HLA class I and class II types were available, the types were taken from metadata supplied by the sample provider, not from assay-based typing. The prospective study material was composed of cDNA or gDNA derived from T cells, B-cell-depleted T cells, or PBMCs. Paper-wide results and their limitations: Clinical and demographic metadata were provided uncurated, with the amount varying by source and participant.

Comment on this clone: This clone's antigen is unknown. No much larger clonotype is one base removed from it; base qualities were not supplied.

TCRbeta CDR3 regions were amplified from genomic DNA by means of the immunoSEQ Assay, a bias-controlled multiplex PCR. The original methods were these. The number of nucleated cells in each sample was estimated by amplification of reference gene primers within the assay. Sequence reads were collapsed and filtered to measure the absolute abundance of every unique TCRbeta CDR3 rearrangement. For each sample, productive Simpson clonality was calculated as the square root of Simpson's diversity index across productive rearrangements. Held by TCRdb, this immuneACCESS table contains in-frame sequences only and omits some clones. Under half of the omission traces to an unresolved V gene where checked; the cause of the rest is unknown. The V and J calls and the clone size are those of that table, but D and trimming were determined from the DNA. The sample table holds 270,000 or so clones, of which approximately 86% were seen once. The ten largest clonotypes hold 2.6% of the sample.

In the prospective study, participants were roughly 18 to 100 years old, resided in around 25 geographic areas of the United States, and were enrolled through a virtual design. In the prospective study, cohorts were assigned on the basis of participant-reported clinical history obtained from a screening survey and a study questionnaire. Recovered participants in ImmuneRACE Cohort 3 were defined by two consecutive negative NP/OP PCR tests, clearance by a healthcare professional, or resolution of symptoms. In the prospective study, mobile phlebotomists collected whole blood, serum and a nasopharyngeal or oropharyngeal swab from each participant. Prospective study participants could optionally give additional blood draws and questionnaires over an approximately 2-month period. Prospective study blood samples were shipped either frozen or at room temperature before DNA extraction. The TCR originated in a woman younger than 35 who had recovered from COVID-19. The specimen sequenced was PBMCs or T cells enriched from blood (not recorded which).

The nucleotide sequence is given as TGTGCCATCAGTGAGGGGACTAGCGGGTCGGGCGAGCAGTACTTC. The encoded protein is CAISEGTSGSGEQYF. The receptor chain draws on TRBV10-3 and TRBJ2-7, with 12 bases matching TRBD2. The germline V gene encodes CDR1 ENHRY and CDR2 SYGVKD. Including cysteine and phenylalanine, the CDR3 has 15 amino acids. Left in the record is the CDR3 DNA by itself, 45 bases read in frame from the first base. At the junction V is shortened by 2 bases and J by 6 bases; bases outside the gene matches: 5.